Included here is one T cell receptor beta chain sequence, with context. The antigen remains undetermined. All donors participated as healthy donors of bone marrow. PCR was performed using 60 Vbeta and 13 Jbeta primers. The data were produced by immunoSEQ multiplex PCR, yet TCRdb's version contains in-frame clones alone and is incomplete. The table lists more than 95,000 clones, roughly four fifths of them singletons, with more than 1.5% in the top ten. This sample is part of a study of cytomegalovirus exposure and HLA in healthy donors. The CDR3 is made up of 14 amino acids. V lost 5 bases, J lost 3 bases, and 14 bases lay in between. Germline-derived CDR1 and CDR2 are MNHEY and SMNVEV (reference sequence). Whole-study results and caveats: TCR sequences were mostly rare, though some public TCRs occurred in many donors.

The chain recombines TRBV27 with TRBJ2-7; weak D call: TRBD1 (6 bases). Sequencing was carried out using PBMCs. This receptor was identified in a woman between 18 and 29 years old in good health and CMV-seronegative. The DNA for the CDR3 is TGTGCCAGCAGTGATACAGGGATGGACTACGAGCAGTACTTC. It encodes CASSDTGMDYEQYF.